A single sample gave rise to the 18 T cell receptor beta chains below, sequenced in a study of blood T cell repertoires in COVID-19 (dated by TCRdb to the early 2020s). The protocol used for the library was the immunoSEQ multiplex PCR assay. This is the immuneACCESS table as TCRdb keeps it, with only in-frame sequences that have V and J called. A part of the clones is gone; compared with another copy, unresolved V genes explain less than half, and the rest is unexplained. Counted in this sample were 150,000 or so clones; roughly 84% of them appeared once. The ten most abundant clones make up under 5% of the sample. The sample consisted of peripheral blood. These receptors all come from a woman aged 55-70 years with acute or convalescent COVID-19.

This clone has just a few counts. J is TRBJ2-2 and V is TRBV5-4; D might be TRBD2 (5 bases). V lost 3 bases, J lost 4 bases, and 7 bases lay in between. This CDR3 is 13 amino acids long. The germline CDR1 and CDR2 sequences are SGHNT and YYREEE (reference sequence). CDR3 sequence reads: CASSWTSTGELFF. The CDR3 region has the DNA TGTGCCAGCAGCTGGACTTCCACCGGGGAGCTGTTTTTT.

This chain joins TRBV5-1 and TRBJ2-7; 9 nucleotides agree with TRBD1. CDR3 length: 14 amino acids. The ends lost 4 bases at V and 5 bases at J; junction bases unmatched: 7. Germline V gene lookup returns CDR1 SGHRS and CDR2 YFSETQ. CDR3 sequence: CASSEGQGSHEQYF. CDR3 DNA: TGCGCCAGCAGCGAAGGACAGGGGTCCCACGAGCAGTACTTC.

This clone was recorded a few times. This rearrangement joins TRBV7-2 to TRBJ1-6; D is uncertain. Trimming pared 0 bases from V and 8 bases from J, leaving 11 bases between. The CDR3 has 15 amino acids. Per the germline V gene, CDR1 is SGHTA and CDR2 is FQGNSA. The CDR3 region has the DNA TGTGCCAGCAGCTTAGCGCGGCTGCTGGATTCACCCCTCCACTTT. It translates to CASSLARLLDSPLHF.

This chain connects TRBV6-5 to TRBJ2-3; a weak D match, TRBD2 (6 bases). CDR3 size: 14 residues. Germline CDR1 is MNHEY and CDR2 is SVGAGI. V gave up 2 bases and J gave up 2 bases, with 8 bases separating them. CDR3 DNA sequence: TGTGCCAGCAGTTACGGAGGGTACACAGATACGCAGTATTTT. Amino acids: CASSYGGYTDTQYF.

This clone was picked up one time. The V and J genes are TRBV5-8 and TRBJ2-1; 10 bases match TRBD2. The CDR3 runs to 15 residues. V lost 4 bases, J lost 8 bases, and 9 bases stayed unmatched. Germline CDR1 reads SGHTS; CDR2 reads YDEGEE. The CDR3 DNA sequence: TGTGCCAGCAGCCCAACAAGCGGGAGGGGAGATGAGCAGTTCTTC. Its protein is CASSPTSGRGDEQFF.

The chain links TRBV19 to TRBJ1-4, with TRBD1 identical over 8 bases. Trimming took 4 bases from V and 5 from J; bases not matched to a gene: 6. CDR1 and CDR2 (germline): LNHDA, SQIVND (reference sequence). This CDR3 comprises 15 residues. CDR3: CASSRTGTENEKLFF. As DNA, the CDR3 is TGTGCCAGTAGTAGGACAGGGACAGAAAATGAAAAACTGTTTTTT.

This sequence joins TRBV5-1 and TRBJ1-2, with D unclear. From germline, CDR1 is SGHRS and CDR2 YFSETQ. This CDR3 contains 15 residues. The V end was cut by 0 bases, the J end by 2 bases, with 11 bases between. The CDR3 DNA reads TGCGCCAGCAGCTTGGAGAGCGGACTCAACTATGGCTACACCTTC. Its protein product is CASSLESGLNYGYTF.

This sequence joins TRBV9 and TRBJ2-3, with TRBD2 identical over 12 bases. CDR3 length equals 17 residues. J gave up 1 base and V 0 bases, and 3 bases lay outside the gene matches. Germline CDR1 is SGDLS and CDR2 is YYNGEE. DNA of the CDR3: TGTGCCAGCAGCGTAGGGCTAGCGGGAGGGGGCACAGATACGCAGTATTTT. As protein: CASSVGLAGGGTDTQYF.

The CDR3 DNA reads as TGTGCCAGCTCACCACCCAGTTTGGAGCAGCCCCAGCATTTT. Translated: CASSPPSLEQPQHF. The chain is built from TRBV18 and TRBJ1-5; D unresolved. Trimming shortened V by 0 bases and J by 7 bases, and 10 bases separated the two germline ends. CDR3 length: 14 residues. CDR1 and CDR2 (germline): KGHSH, LQKENI.

V gene TRBV5-1 combines with J gene TRBJ1-3; the D is unclear. V shed 3 bases and J shed 4 bases, with 11 bases lying between them. The length of the CDR3 is 14 residues. Looked up from germline, CDR1 is SGHRS and CDR2 is YFSETQ. The CDR3 DNA follows: TGCGCCAGCAGCTCCGCCGGGAGAGGAAACACCATATATTTT. It specifies CASSSAGRGNTIYF.

The gene calls are TRBV21-1 and TRBJ2-6; TRBD1 reflects the table's D call only, with no check against the DNA. TRBV21-1 counts as a pseudogene. The CDR3 is 12 residues long. The CDR3 reads CANISGANVLTF. CDR3 DNA: TGTGCCAACATTTCTGGGGCCAACGTCCTGACTTTC.

V is TRBV19 and J is TRBJ2-2; D is ambiguous. The CDR3 consists of 13 residues. Germline lookup yields CDR1 LNHDA and CDR2 SQIVND (reference sequence). The V end was cut by 1 base, the J end by 4 bases, with 4 bases between. The CDR3 nucleotides read TGTGCCAGTAGTATAGCGGGCACCGGGGAGCTGTTTTTT. It yields the protein CASSIAGTGELFF.

This clone came up once. Other DNA sequences in this sample translate to the same CDR3. V gene TRBV3-1 (or the pseudogene TRBV3-2) combines with J gene TRBJ1-5, with D perhaps matching TRBD1 (6 bases). Trimming took 4 bases from V and 2 from J, leaving 9 bases between them. The CDR3 spans 14 residues. CDR1 and CDR2 (germline): LGHDT, YNNKEL (reference sequence). The CDR3 DNA sequence: TGTGCCAGCAGCCTGGGACAAGGCAATCAGCCCCAGCATTTT. It codes for CASSLGQGNQPQHF.

The CDR3 nucleotides are TGTGCCACCAGTGATCCAGCGGGAGGTGGGGGCACAGATACGCAGTATTTT. Residues: CATSDPAGGGGTDTQYF. The chain recombines TRBV24-1 with TRBJ2-3; 9 bases agree with TRBD2. This CDR3 is built from 17 residues. Germline V gives CDR1 KGHDR, CDR2 SFDVKD. The V segment lost 3 bases and the J segment 1 base; nucleotides outside the gene matches: 7.

The CDR3 DNA is TGTGCCAGCAGCTCCCGCCTAGATAATTCACCCCTCCACTTT. The encoded protein is CASSSRLDNSPLHF. The chain couples TRBV7-9 to TRBJ1-6; D gene unclear. From germline, CDR1 is SEHNR and CDR2 FQNEAQ (reference sequence). The CDR3 extends over 14 amino acids. V was shortened by 4 bases and J by 5 bases, with 9 bases between the two germline ends.

A single count supports this clone. Here the CDR3 DNA reads TGCGCCAGCAGTGGAGTTTGGGACTCGGCCCGGTGGTTCTTC. Protein sequence: CASSGVWDSARWFF. This chain connects TRBV10-1 to TRBJ2-1; a weak D match, TRBD2 (6 bases). The V gene lost 4 bases and the J gene lost 15 bases, with 22 bases spanning the gap. The CDR3 extends over 14 amino acids. The germline V gene has CDR1 WNHNN and CDR2 SYGVQD (reference sequence).

The rearrangement links TRBV3-1 (or the pseudogene TRBV3-2) to TRBJ1-1; TRBD1 might be the D (5 bases). Germline loops: CDR1 LGHDT, CDR2 YNNKEL (reference sequence). The CDR3 sequence is 14 residues long. V was pared by 1 base and J by 4 bases, with 10 bases between. In nucleotides, the CDR3 is TGTGCCAGCAGCCAAGCGGGGGGGGGCACTGAAGCTTTCTTT. As protein: CASSQAGGGTEAFF.

The CDR3: CATSDRIQETQYF. For the CDR3, the DNA is TGTGCCACCAGTGACCGTATCCAAGAGACCCAGTACTTC. The gene calls are TRBV24-1 and TRBJ2-5; D is unresolved. Germline lookup yields CDR1 KGHDR and CDR2 SFDVKD. The CDR3 loop spans 13 amino acids. V was shortened by 4 bases and J by 1 base, with 6 bases between the two germline ends.